Shown below are 20 T cell receptor beta chains from a single sample sequenced in a study of T-cell memory formation after mild COVID-19. One entry per CDR3 protein results from TCRdb running MiXCR on the 5' RACE reads. The sample shows 300,000 to 400,000 distinct CDR3 sequences, 15% to 20% of them seen only once. Sequencing was done on a sample of PBMCs or a T cell subset sorted from them (not recorded which). Every receptor here comes from a man younger than 35 who had mild COVID-19 (a few samples of this study predate the infection). Cell type and time point are not known.

V is TRBV24-1 and J is TRBJ2-5; D may be TRBD2 (6 bases). The CDR3 totals 15 residues. From germline, CDR1 is KGHDR and CDR2 SFDVKD. The V gene lost 7 bases and the J gene lost 4 bases, with 18 bases spanning the gap. The CDR3 loop reads CATSAPGGPSETQYF. CDR3 DNA: TGTGCCACCAGCGCGCCCGGGGGTCCATCAGAGACCCAGTACTTC.

This clonotype was detected a few times. This rearrangement joins TRBV15 to TRBJ2-1, with 7 bases matching TRBD2. Germline V lookup: CDR1 LNHNV, CDR2 YYDKDF (reference sequence). The CDR3 covers 16 residues. Trimming removed 0 bases from V and 3 bases from J; junction bases left unmatched: 5. CDR3 residues: CATSRDKAGVYNEQFF. CDR3 DNA sequence: TGTGCCACCAGCAGAGATAAGGCGGGGGTCTACAATGAGCAGTTCTTC.

This clonotype is deemed medium-sized. This sequence joins TRBV29-1 and TRBJ2-7, with a weak D call TRBD1 (6 bases). CDR1 and CDR2 (germline): SQVTM, ANQGSEA. V gave up 6 bases and J gave up 1 base, with 13 bases separating them. The CDR3 is made up of 13 amino acids. The CDR3 nucleotides read TGCAGCGTATATACAGGGTCATCCTACGAGCAGTACTTC. Translated: CSVYTGSSYEQYF.

The DNA for the CDR3 is TGTGCCAGCAGTTACTCCGAGGGTGGCAATCAGCCCCAGCATTTT. Its protein product is CASSYSEGGNQPQHF. The genes are TRBV6-2 or TRBV6-3 and TRBJ1-5; D gene ambiguous. CDR3 length equals 15 residues. The germline V and J ends were trimmed by 0 bases and 2 bases, with 8 bases remaining between them. CDR1 is MNHEY and CDR2 is SVGEGT in the germline V gene.

The rearrangement uses TRBV3-1 and TRBJ1-1; D gene unclear. V was clipped by 2 bases and J by 8 bases, with 12 bases between them. Germline values: CDR1 LGHDT, CDR2 YNNKEL (reference sequence). The CDR3 runs 13 residues. The CDR3 loop reads CASSQFLTSEAFF. For the CDR3, the DNA is TGTGCCAGCAGCCAATTCCTGACGTCAGAAGCTTTCTTT.

The V gene is TRBV18, the J gene TRBJ2-1, with D perhaps given as TRBD1 or TRBD2 (6 bases each). Trimming removed 4 bases at V and 6 bases at J, with 19 bases between. The CDR3 runs to 16 residues. CDR1 is KGHSH, CDR2 LQKENI, per germline. The CDR3 region is CASSRPGAGKGNEQFF. The CDR3, as DNA: TGTGCCAGCTCACGACCGGGGGCAGGGAAGGGCAATGAGCAGTTCTTC.

The chain uses TRBV6-2 or TRBV6-3 and TRBJ1-2, with TRBD1 as a possible D gene (5 bases). The germline gives CDR1 MNHEY, CDR2 SVGEGT. V was trimmed by 2 bases and J by 7 bases, leaving 17 bases between them. The CDR3 sequence is 15 residues long. The CDR3 nucleotides are TGTGCCAGCAGTTACCGCGCGGCGAGGGACGGTGGCTACACCTTC. This codes for CASSYRAARDGGYTF.

In its sample, this clonotype was seen a few times. The V and J genes are TRBV6-5 and TRBJ1-1, with D maybe TRBD1 (6 bases). Deletions cut 6 bases from V and 1 base from J, with 12 bases between. Germline V gene lookup returns CDR1 MNHEY and CDR2 SVGAGI. This CDR3 has 14 residues. In DNA, the CDR3 is TGTGCCAGCAGGGGGGACATTTGGAACACTGAAGCTTTCTTT. This encodes CASRGDIWNTEAFF.

This clonotype was counted between two and nine times. V is TRBV20-1 and J is TRBJ2-2; a weak D match, TRBD1 (5 bases). The CDR3 runs to 13 residues. Germline V gene lookup returns CDR1 DFQATT and CDR2 SNEGSKA (reference sequence). V gave up 6 bases and J gave up 1 base, with 9 bases separating them. This CDR3 is CSAGRVNTGELFF. The CDR3 region has the DNA TGCAGTGCGGGCAGGGTGAACACCGGGGAGCTGTTTTTT.

The chain is built from TRBV5-1 and TRBJ1-2; possibly TRBD1 for D (6 bases). V was cut by 4 bases and J by 2 bases, with 12 bases left in between. Per the germline V gene, CDR1 is SGHRS and CDR2 is YFSETQ. The CDR3 length is 14 residues. The CDR3 bases are TGCGCCAGCAGCCCACAGGGACCCAACTATGGCTACACCTTC. It codes for CASSPQGPNYGYTF.

This clonotype appeared many times. CDR3 protein: CSATGLAGDNEQFF. CDR3 in DNA: TGCAGTGCAACGGGACTAGCGGGGGACAATGAGCAGTTCTTC. The chain uses TRBV20-1 and TRBJ2-1, with 14 bases identical to TRBD2. V was clipped by 6 bases and J by 5 bases; unmatched bases: 3. The CDR3 loop spans 14 amino acids. Looked up from germline, CDR1 is DFQATT and CDR2 is SNEGSKA (reference sequence).

The chain uses TRBV12-3 or TRBV12-4 and TRBJ2-3; the D is unclear. This CDR3 is 13 amino acids long. V gave up 6 bases and J gave up 8 bases, with 15 bases separating them. In nucleotides, the CDR3 is TGTGCCAGCAGCCACCGGCAAGGGATTACGCAGTATTTT. Its translation is CASSHRQGITQYF.

This clonotype has a handful of counts. The V gene is TRBV4-1, the J gene TRBJ1-2, with 10 positions matching TRBD1. The J segment lost 12 bases and the V segment lost 5 bases, leaving 6 bases of the junction unmatched. This CDR3 spans 12 amino acids. CDR1 is MGHRA and CDR2 is YSYEKL in the germline V gene. In nucleotides, the CDR3 is TGCGCCAGCAGCGGAGGGACAGGGGACAACACCTTC. Its protein product is CASSGGTGDNTF.

This clonotype was detected only a few times. The V gene is TRBV20-1, the J gene TRBJ2-7; either TRBD1 or TRBD2 may supply D (5 bases each). Trimming left V 6 bases short and J 3 bases short, with 21 bases between. Germline V lookup: CDR1 DFQATT, CDR2 SNEGSKA (reference sequence). This CDR3 contains 15 residues. CDR3 sequence: CSATRVGTDSYEQYV. The CDR3 bases are TGCAGTGCGACCCGAGTGGGGACGGATAGCTACGAGCAGTACGTC.

This sequence joins TRBV4-2 and TRBJ1-1, with D possibly matching TRBD1 (6 bases). The CDR3 sequence is 16 residues long. Trimming cost V 0 bases and J 6 bases, with 17 bases left between them. Per germline, CDR1 LGHNA and CDR2 YNFKEQ. CDR3: CASSQDRGRGGSEAFF. The CDR3 DNA reads as TGTGCCAGCAGCCAAGACCGGGGCAGGGGAGGGTCTGAAGCTTTCTTT.

There are a few counts of this clonotype. V is TRBV7-8 and J is TRBJ2-1; a weak D match, TRBD2 (5 bases). Germline lookup yields CDR1 SGHVS and CDR2 FQNEAQ. Trimming took 4 bases from V and 5 from J, leaving 21 bases between them. This CDR3 contains 17 residues. CDR3 in amino acids: CASSSHRRRADDNEQFF. In DNA, the CDR3 is TGTGCCAGCAGCTCACACCGGCGGCGGGCGGACGACAATGAGCAGTTCTTC.

This clonotype was observed many times. V gene TRBV6-5 combines with J gene TRBJ2-7; 8 bases line up with TRBD2. Trimming took 5 bases from V and 3 from J; bases not matched to a gene: 9. The CDR3 runs to 15 residues. Looked up from germline, CDR1 is MNHEY and CDR2 is SVGAGI. CDR3 residues: CASSRGGSARYEQYV. In DNA, the CDR3 is TGTGCCAGCAGTCGCGGGGGGAGTGCCCGCTACGAGCAGTACGTC.

This clonotype occurred a few times. This chain connects TRBV10-3 to TRBJ2-5, with 7 bases fitting TRBD2. Looked up from germline, CDR1 is ENHRY and CDR2 is SYGVKD. Unmatched junction bases numbered 5, after V lost 4 bases and J lost 0 bases. The CDR3 is 15 residues long. CDR3 amino acids: CAISAGGGNQETQYF. The CDR3 bases are TGTGCCATCAGTGCGGGCGGGGGTAACCAAGAGACCCAGTACTTC.

The rearrangement uses TRBV6-2 or TRBV6-3 and TRBJ1-1, with 9 positions matching TRBD1. CDR1 and CDR2 from the germline V gene are MNHEY and SVGEGT. The CDR3 sequence is 14 residues long. V shed 6 bases, J shed 3 bases, and the junction held 5 bases outside the gene matches. The CDR3 DNA follows: TGTGCCAGCAGCCCACAGGGGGCCTACACTGAAGCTTTCTTT. It codes for CASSPQGAYTEAFF.

This clonotype has a count of ten or more. This chain links TRBV5-4 with TRBJ2-3; 9 nucleotides line up with TRBD2. The ends lost 5 bases at V and 1 base at J; junction bases unmatched: 5. The CDR3 sequence is 15 residues long. CDR1 and CDR2 from the germline V gene are SGHNT and YYREEE (reference sequence). The CDR3 protein is CASSPSGVRTDTQYF. The CDR3 region has the DNA TGTGCCAGCAGTCCTAGCGGGGTGCGCACAGATACGCAGTATTTT.